Following are 5 T cell receptor beta chains from one sample sequenced in a study of blood T cells in healthy people across ages. The second PCR ran about 6 to 12 cycles with a sample-barcoded 5' primer and J-beta primers. MiXCR, run by TCRdb on the 5' RACE reads, gives a single entry per CDR3 protein. Of about 1.5 million distinct CDR3 sequences listed, roughly 43% are singletons. Sequenced input: blood. These TCRs come from a young woman in good health.

CDR3 region: CASSEQGSLSEKLFF. In DNA form, the CDR3 reads TGTGCCAGCAGCGAACAGGGTTCGCTAAGTGAAAAACTGTTTTTT. The chain carries TRBV7-9 and TRBJ1-4, with D possibly TRBD1 on 6 matching bases. This CDR3 has 15 residues. Germline-derived CDR1 and CDR2 are SEHNR and FQNEAQ (reference sequence). Deletions cut 5 bases from V and 7 bases from J, with 17 bases between.

The V and J genes are TRBV4-3 and TRBJ1-1, with no clear D. The CDR3 runs to 14 residues. Trimming took off 3 bases at V and 0 bases at J, with 8 bases between the two ends. In germline, CDR1 is LGHNA, CDR2 YSLEER. Here the CDR3 reads CASSHGQMNTEAFF. DNA for the CDR3: TGCGCCAGCAGCCACGGCCAGATGAACACTGAAGCTTTCTTT.

The chain links TRBV4-3 to TRBJ2-1; D gene unclear. The V gene's germline CDR1 is LGHNA and CDR2 YSLEER. Between the trimmed V and J ends, which lost 0 bases and 4 bases, there was a span of 13 bases. CDR3 length: 16 amino acids. Here the CDR3 DNA reads TGCGCCAGCAGCCAAGATTTAGGGCGCAGATACAATGAGCAGTTCTTC. Translating it yields CASSQDLGRRYNEQFF.

The chain is built from TRBV29-1 and TRBJ2-5; 9 bases match TRBD2. J gave up 2 bases and V 0 bases, and 7 bases lay outside the gene matches. The germline V gene encodes CDR1 SQVTM and CDR2 ANQGSEA. The CDR3 runs to 16 residues. The CDR3 is CSVEDPWAGGQETQYF. The DNA of the CDR3 is TGCAGCGTTGAAGATCCATGGGCGGGAGGGCAAGAGACCCAGTACTTC.

This clonotype has just a few counts. CDR3 bases: TGTGCCAGCAGTTACGGCGGGAGCACTGAAGCTTTCTTT. Residues: CASSYGGSTEAFF. The chain has TRBV6-5 and TRBJ1-1; D remains unclear. The V end lost 2 bases, the J end lost 4 bases, and 8 bases lay between the germline ends. Per the germline V gene, CDR1 is MNHEY and CDR2 is SVGAGI. The length of the CDR3 is 13 residues.